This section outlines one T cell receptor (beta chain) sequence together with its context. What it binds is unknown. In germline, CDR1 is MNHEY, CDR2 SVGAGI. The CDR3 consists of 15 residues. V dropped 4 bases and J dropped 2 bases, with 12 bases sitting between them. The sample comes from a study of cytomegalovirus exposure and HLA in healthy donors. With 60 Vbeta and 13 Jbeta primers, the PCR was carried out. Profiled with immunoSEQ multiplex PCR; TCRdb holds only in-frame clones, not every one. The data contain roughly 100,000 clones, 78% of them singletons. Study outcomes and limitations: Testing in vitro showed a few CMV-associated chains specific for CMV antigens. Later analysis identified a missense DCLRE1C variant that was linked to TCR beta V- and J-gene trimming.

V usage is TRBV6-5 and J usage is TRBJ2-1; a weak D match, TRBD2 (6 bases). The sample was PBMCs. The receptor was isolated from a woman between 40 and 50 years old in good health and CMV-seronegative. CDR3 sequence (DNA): TGTGCCAGCAGTTTAGGTACGGGAGCCTACAATGAGCAGTTCTTC. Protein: CASSLGTGAYNEQFF.